Listed below are T cell receptor beta chains from one sample, sequenced in a study of tumor and adjacent non-tumor tissue in lung cancer. TCRdb redid the calling of the multiplex PCR reads with MiXCR, one entry per CDR3 protein. The sample includes approximately 66,000 distinct CDR3 sequences, roughly 57% of them seen just once. The specimen sequenced was distant non-tumor lung tissue. The receptors were sampled from a man aged 70-80 years with non-small cell lung cancer. Both conserved end residues are part of each CDR3. A D gene is named only where the DNA matches it firmly. Clone size is not always given. Where it is, it says once, few, many or a class for expanded clones.

>TRBJ2-7|11|-|-|TRBV7-9
TGTGCCAGCGTAGGGACATACAAGCAGTACTTC
CASVGTYKQYF
>TRBJ1-1|14|many|TRBD1|TRBV29-1
TGCAGCGTTGAGGCGGACAGGGGGAGGGTTGAAGCTTTCTTT
CSVEADRGRVEAFF
>TRBJ2-5|12|-|-|TRBV18
TGTGCCAGCTCCCCTTCACCAGAGACCCAGTACTTC
CASSPSPETQYF
>TRBJ2-7|15|-|-|TRBV6-5
TGTGCCAGCAGTAACTCCCCGGACGGCGGAAGTAAGCAGTACTTC
CASSNSPDGGSKQYF
>TRBJ1-1|13|few|TRBD1|TRBV20-1
TGCAGGACCTTCCAGGGGGCAGACACTGAAGCTTTCTTT
CRTFQGADTEAFF
>TRBJ2-3|15|-|-|TRBV5-1
TGCGCGAGCACCTGGGGCAGCCTTAGCACAGATACGAAGTATTTT
CASTWGSLSTDTKYF
>TRBJ2-7|15|-|TRBD2|TRBV20-1
TGCAGTGCTCCAGGGAGGACTAGCGGGATCAACGAGCAGTACTTC
CSAPGRTSGINEQYF
>TRBJ2-1|14|many|-|TRBV6-1
TGTGCCAGCAGTGTAGGGGGGAACTGGAATGAGCAGTTCTTC
CASSVGGNWNEQFF
>TRBJ2-7|16|-|-|TRBV14
TGTGCCAATAGCCAACCGGGTAGGGGAACATCCTACGAGCAGTACTTC
CANSQPGRGTSYEQYF
>TRBJ2-6|17|-|TRBD2|TRBV11-2
TGTGGCAGCAGTTCCCGGGGGGGTAGCTCTGGGGCCAATGTCCTGACTTTC
CGSSSRGGSSGANVLTF
>TRBJ2-3|14|once|-|TRBV4-1
TGCGCCGGCAGCCAAGGCCTATCGGGAGATAAGCAGTATTTT
CAGSQGLSGDKQYF
>TRBJ1-1|13|-|-|TRBV11-2
TGTGCTAGCAGCTTAAACGTGAACGCTGAAGCTTTCTTT
CASSLNVNAEAFF
>TRBJ2-1|16|-|-|TRBV6-5
TGCGCCAGCAGACCCCCCGTAGGGGTGAGCGCTAGTGAGCAGTTCTTC
CASRPPVGVSASEQFF
>TRBJ1-6|15|many|-|TRBV20-1
TGCAGTGCTAAGTTCCCGGGCCACGGAGATTCACCCCTCCACTTT
CSAKFPGHGDSPLHF
>TRBJ2-1|16|-|-|TRBV6-2/TRBV6-3
TGTGCTAGCAGTTCCAGTGGGACCCTCATGTGGAATGAGCAGTTCTTC
CASSSSGTLMWNEQFF
>TRBJ1-6|14|medium-sized|-|TRBV11-2
TGTGCCAGCACCGGGGCCGACGCCCATTCACCCCTCCACTTT
CASTGADAHSPLHF
>TRBJ2-1|12|many|-|TRBV10-1
TGCGCCAATCCAGACCCCTGCAATGAGCAGTTCTTC
CANPDPCNEQFF
>TRBJ2-2|15|once|-|TRBV11-1
TGTGCCGGCAGCCCGGGGGATGTCGGGGGCGGGGAGCTGTTTTTT
CAGSPGDVGGGELFF
>TRBJ2-1|14|-|TRBD1|TRBV5-5
TGTACCAGCTGCTTCTGGGACAGCTACAATGATCAGTTCTTC
CTSCFWDSYNDQFF
>TRBJ1-1|16|few|-|TRBV18
TGTGCCAGCTCACCACACCAAGGGGGGGGAGACACTGAAGCTTTCTTT
CASSPHQGGGDTEAFF
>TRBJ2-2|13|-|-|TRBV29-1
TGCTGCGTCGTGATAGGGGGCACCGGGGAGCTGTTTTTT
CCVVIGGTGELFF
>TRBJ2-7|16|medium-sized|TRBD2|TRBV11-2
TGTGCCAGCAGCCAACCCCTAGCGGCCTCCCCCTACGAGCAGTACTTC
CASSQPLAASPYEQYF
>TRBJ1-2|13|-|-|TRBV20-1
TGCAGTGCCAGAGATCTGGGGGTGTATGACTACACCTTC
CSARDLGVYDYTF
>TRBJ2-7|12|few|-|TRBV23-1
TGCGCCAGCAGTCAATCGGGATACGAGCAGTACTTC
CASSQSGYEQYF
>TRBJ1-4|12|many|-|TRBV12-3/TRBV12-4
TGTGCCAGCAGCCGCAAGGAGGAAAAACTGTTTTTT
CASSRKEEKLFF
>TRBJ1-2|15|-|-|TRBV5-6
TGTGCCAGCTGCCAAAAGGGGGGCCAGACCTATGGCTACACCTTC
CASCQKGGQTYGYTF
>TRBJ2-3|13|-|-|TRBV6-1
TGTGCCAGCAGTACGGCAGGCAATCAGCCCCAGTATTTT
CASSTAGNQPQYF
>TRBJ1-3|14|-|-|TRBV7-2
TGTGCCAGTAGCTTAGGGCAAATCGGAAACACCATATATTTT
CASSLGQIGNTIYF
>TRBJ1-5|13|-|TRBD1|TRBV10-2
TGCGCCAGCGGTGGACAGGCAGGTCAGCCCCAGCATTTT
CASGGQAGQPQHF
>TRBJ2-2|15|once|TRBD2|TRBV14
TGTACCAGCAGCCAAGATCTCAGCGGGGCCGGGGAGCTGTTTTTT
CTSSQDLSGAGELFF
>TRBJ2-7|15|few|TRBD1|TRBV24-1
TGTACCACCAGTGATACAGGACAGGGGGGATACGAGCAGTACTTC
CTTSDTGQGGYEQYF
>TRBJ1-3|15|-|-|TRBV6-5
TGTGCCGGCAGTCACAAGGCAGCCTCTGGAAACACCATATATTTT
CAGSHKAASGNTIYF
>TRBJ1-1|13|many|-|TRBV10-3
TGTGCCATCAGCGAAGGGTTGAACACTGAAGCTTTCTTT
CAISEGLNTEAFF